Presented here are 31 T cell receptor beta chains from one specimen sequenced in a study of shared clonotypes between healthy human individuals. The data were produced by immunoSEQ multiplex PCR, yet TCRdb's version contains in-frame clones alone and is incomplete. The sample yields about 2 million clones, just under 95% seen once. As defined, naive CD8 cells were CD45RO-negative and positively selected for CCR7, with terminally differentiated effector memory CD45RA+ cells excluded. Sequenced material: naive CD8+ T cells sorted from blood. All receptors come from a man aged 18 to 30 in good health.

The rearrangement uses TRBV29-1 and TRBJ2-3, with D uncertain. The CDR3 extends over 15 amino acids. Per the germline V gene, CDR1 is SQVTM and CDR2 is ANQGSEA. V lost 4 bases and J lost 2, with 16 bases in between. This chain's CDR3 is CSVGPPQDHTDTQYF. In nucleotides, the CDR3 is TGCAGCGTTGGGCCTCCCCAGGACCACACAGATACGCAGTATTTT.

V is TRBV2 and J is TRBJ2-1, with a possible D match to TRBD2 (5 bases). V was trimmed by 9 bases and J by 0 bases, leaving 12 bases between them. Germline V lookup: CDR1 SNHLY, CDR2 FYNNEI. The CDR3 length is 14 residues. The CDR3 region is CARDSVTSYNEQFF. The DNA for the CDR3 is TGTGCCAGGGACTCGGTCACCTCCTACAATGAGCAGTTCTTC.

This rearrangement joins TRBV6-1 to TRBJ2-7, with 12 nucleotides matching TRBD2. CDR1 is MNHNS, CDR2 SASEGT, per germline. The CDR3 is 16 residues long. The junction had 7 bases not matched to a gene; V was cut back by 2 bases and J by 5 bases. CDR3 sequence (DNA): TGTGCCAGCAGTGAACGAAGGACTAGCGGGATCAACGAGCAGTACTTC. Residues: CASSERRTSGINEQYF.

This clone was found once. The chain couples TRBV15 to TRBJ2-3; weak D call: TRBD2 (5 bases). Trimming left V 5 bases short and J 13 bases short, with 19 bases between. This CDR3 has 13 amino acids. Looked up from germline, CDR1 is LNHNV and CDR2 is YYDKDF (reference sequence). The CDR3 loop is CATSSSSEWFEYF. Here the CDR3 DNA reads TGTGCCACCAGCTCTAGCAGCGAGTGGTTTGAGTATTTT.

This clone appeared a single time. V usage is TRBV7-9 and J usage is TRBJ2-1; tentatively, D is TRBD1 (6 bases). Germline loops: CDR1 SEHNR, CDR2 FQNEAQ (reference sequence). Trimming shortened V by 5 bases and J by 7 bases, and 15 bases separated the two germline ends. This CDR3 is 14 amino acids long. CDR3 sequence (DNA): TGTGCCAGCAGCCCCCAGGGGTCGCAAAATGAGCAGTTCTTC. Amino acid sequence: CASSPQGSQNEQFF. Based on the CDR3 plus reference TRBV7-9 and TRBJ2-1, the full variable domain is DTGVSQNPRHKITKRGQNVTFRCDPISEHNRLYWYRQTLGQGPEFLTYFQNEAQLEKSRLLSDRFSAERPKGSFSTLEIQRTEQGDSAMYLCASSPQGSQNEQFFGPGTRLTVL.

The CDR3 spells CASSLGTGGAFF. The CDR3 nucleotides are TGCGCCAGCAGCTTGGGGACAGGAGGAGCTTTCTTT. The chain is built from TRBV5-1 and TRBJ1-1, with TRBD1 identical over 7 bases. Germline-derived CDR1 and CDR2 are SGHRS and YFSETQ. V trimming: 0 bases; J trimming: 10 bases; junction bases outside the gene matches: 3. CDR3 length equals 12 residues.

Only one count was recorded for this clone. J is TRBJ2-4 and V is TRBV6-7; possibly TRBD1 for D (5 bases). TRBV6-7 is flagged as an ORF with uncertain function. Trimming took off 5 bases at V and 5 bases at J, with 19 bases between the two ends. The CDR3 is 16 residues long. The CDR3 DNA sequence: TGTGCCAGCAGTCCCTCCTCACAGGTGTGGGAAAACATTCAGTACTTC. Translated: CASSPSSQVWENIQYF.

The V call is TRBV30, the J call TRBJ2-7; 7 positions match TRBD2. The junction had 6 bases not matched to a gene; V was cut back by 5 bases and J by 2 bases. The V gene's germline CDR1 is GTSNPN and CDR2 SVGIG (reference sequence). The CDR3 is 13 amino acids. The CDR3, as DNA: TGTGCCTGGGGACTAGATTTCGCCTACGAGCAGTACTTC. This translates into CAWGLDFAYEQYF.

The gene calls are TRBV5-4 and TRBJ2-7; 7 bases line up with TRBD1. CDR1 is SGHNT, CDR2 YYREEE, per germline (reference sequence). Germline trimming cut 3 bases from V and 4 bases from J; bases unmatched to any gene: 4. The CDR3 consists of 13 residues. The CDR3 reads CASSWGQLYEQYF. The CDR3 DNA reads as TGTGCCAGCAGCTGGGGACAGCTATACGAGCAGTACTTC.

The chain couples TRBV5-1 to TRBJ2-7; D might be TRBD1 (5 bases). V lost 4 bases and J 5 bases, leaving 16 bases between the germline ends. CDR1 is SGHRS and CDR2 is YFSETQ in the germline V gene. The CDR3 runs 14 residues. The CDR3 DNA reads TGCGCCAGCAGCGAGGTGAGCAGGGTCGACGAGCAGTACTTC. Translated: CASSEVSRVDEQYF.

The V call is TRBV27, the J call TRBJ2-7; 9 bases map to TRBD1. CDR3 length: 13 amino acids. In germline, CDR1 is MNHEY, CDR2 SMNVEV (reference sequence). V lost 4 bases and J lost 6; bases outside the gene matches: 4. This CDR3 is CASSYTGGAEQYF. CDR3 bases: TGTGCCAGCAGTTATACAGGGGGCGCCGAGCAGTACTTC.

The genes are TRBV27 and TRBJ1-2; D remains unclear. The CDR3 runs to 14 residues. Germline assignment: CDR1 MNHEY and CDR2 SMNVEV (reference sequence). V gave up 5 bases and J gave up 0 bases, with 10 bases separating them. The chain's CDR3 is CASSPSGANYGYTF. As DNA, the CDR3 is TGTGCCAGCAGTCCGTCCGGGGCTAACTATGGCTACACCTTC.

The sample holds one count of this clone. The chain carries TRBV9 and TRBJ2-1; no firm D call. The CDR3 covers 14 residues. Germline V gives CDR1 SGDLS, CDR2 YYNGEE. V was shortened by 2 bases and J by 9 bases, with 15 bases between the two germline ends. This CDR3 reads CASSVHELHFEQFF. Written as DNA, the CDR3 is TGTGCCAGCAGCGTCCATGAGTTACATTTTGAGCAGTTCTTC. The full variable domain, completed using reference TRBV9 and TRBJ2-1, is DSGVTQTPKHLITATGQRVTLRCSPRSGDLSVYWYQQSLDQGLQFLIQYYNGEERAKGNILERFSAQQFPDLHSELNLSSLELGDSALYFCASSVHELHFEQFFGPGTRLTVL.

The chain is built from TRBV10-3 and TRBJ1-5; no reliable D call. The CDR3 spans 15 residues. Germline values: CDR1 ENHRY, CDR2 SYGVKD. Trimming left V 3 bases short and J 4 bases short, with 13 bases between. The CDR3 coding sequence is TGTGCCATCAGTGACCACTATACAGCTAATCAGCCCCAGCATTTT. Its translation: CAISDHYTANQPQHF.

V and J are TRBV10-1 and TRBJ2-3; no firm D call. The CDR3 extends over 16 amino acids. Trimming removed 2 bases at V and 0 bases at J, with 12 bases between. The germline V gene encodes CDR1 WNHNN and CDR2 SYGVQD (reference sequence). CDR3 region: CASSELSISSTDTQYF. As DNA, the CDR3 is TGCGCCAGCAGTGAGCTCAGCATTTCTAGCACAGATACGCAGTATTTT.

V is TRBV6-6 and J is TRBJ1-2; no definite D call. The germline V and J ends were trimmed by 2 bases and 0 bases, with 10 bases remaining between them. The CDR3 loop spans 15 amino acids. Germline V gene sequence: CDR1 MNHNY, CDR2 SVGAGI (reference sequence). DNA for the CDR3: TGTGCCAGCAGTTACGCTACAGATTCTAACTATGGCTACACCTTC. This translates into CASSYATDSNYGYTF.

The V call is TRBV19, the J call TRBJ2-3; no firm D call. There are 16 residues in the CDR3. Germline V CDR1 and CDR2: LNHDA, SQIVND (reference sequence). V lost 5 bases, J lost 0 bases, and 15 bases lay in between. CDR3 in DNA: TGTGCCAGTAGTGCCCGACAAGCAACTAGCACAGATACGCAGTATTTT. As protein: CASSARQATSTDTQYF.

The rearrangement links TRBV30 to TRBJ2-7; D unresolved. This CDR3 has 13 amino acids. Between the trimmed V and J ends, which lost 1 base and 2 bases, there was a span of 9 bases. Germline CDR1 is GTSNPN and CDR2 is SVGIG (reference sequence). CDR3 residues: CAWSERETYEQYF. The CDR3 bases are TGTGCCTGGAGTGAAAGGGAAACCTACGAGCAGTACTTC.

J is TRBJ1-1 and V is TRBV5-5; D perhaps matches TRBD1 (5 bases). The V gene lost 7 bases and the J gene lost 3 bases, with 13 bases spanning the gap. CDR1 SGHKS and CDR2 YYEKEE come from the germline V gene (reference sequence). This CDR3 contains 13 residues. This CDR3 reads CASHRGKDTEAFF. The CDR3 DNA reads TGTGCCAGCCACCGGGGGAAGGACACTGAAGCTTTCTTT. Complete variable domain (other parts from reference TRBV5-5 and TRBJ1-1): DAGVTQSPTHLIKTRGQQVTLRCSPISGHKSVSWYQQVLGQGPQFIFQYYEKEERGRGNFPDRFSARQFPNYSSELNVNALLLGDSALYLCASHRGKDTEAFFGQGTRLTVV.

This chain connects TRBV7-9 to TRBJ2-1; the match to TRBD2 covers 7 bases. Trimming took 0 bases from V and 4 from J; bases not matched to a gene: 9. The germline V gene encodes CDR1 SEHNR and CDR2 FQNEAQ (reference sequence). The length of the CDR3 is 17 residues. The CDR3, as DNA: TGTGCCAGCAGCTTAGCGCATGGGGGAGGGGAATACAATGAGCAGTTCTTC. It encodes CASSLAHGGGEYNEQFF.

This clone was detected once. This chain links TRBV6-1 with TRBJ2-7; 7 bases agree with TRBD1. V lost 4 bases to trimming and J lost 7 bases; unmatched junction nucleotides: 10. CDR1 is MNHNS, CDR2 SASEGT, per germline. The CDR3 is 14 amino acids. This CDR3 is CASSAGTAVQEQYF. CDR3 bases: TGTGCCAGCAGTGCCGGGACAGCTGTTCAGGAGCAGTACTTC.

The chain employs TRBV4-1 and TRBJ1-1; D uncertain. Trimming left V 5 bases short and J 3 bases short, with 13 bases between. Looked up from germline, CDR1 is MGHRA and CDR2 is YSYEKL. This CDR3 has 14 residues. Here the CDR3 reads CASSTVPRDTEAFF. DNA for the CDR3: TGCGCCAGCAGCACGGTCCCTAGGGACACTGAAGCTTTCTTT.

This sequence joins TRBV6-6 and TRBJ2-3, with 11 bases that match TRBD2. The germline V gene has CDR1 MNHNY and CDR2 SVGAGI (reference sequence). The V segment lost 2 bases and the J segment 2 bases; nucleotides outside the gene matches: 3. The CDR3 is 16 residues long. The CDR3 sequence: CASSYPTSGVTDTQYF. The CDR3 nucleotides read TGTGCCAGCAGTTACCCGACTAGCGGGGTCACAGATACGCAGTATTTT.

The chain is built from TRBV9 and TRBJ2-3; D might be TRBD2 (5 bases). The ends were cut back, 4 bases at V and 1 base at J, with 16 bases in the middle. The germline V gene encodes CDR1 SGDLS and CDR2 YYNGEE. The CDR3 is made up of 16 amino acids. CDR3 DNA sequence: TGTGCCAGCAGCCCCACCCCGAGTAGCGGCACAGATACGCAGTATTTT. Protein: CASSPTPSSGTDTQYF.

The chain employs TRBV5-1 and TRBJ2-7; 10 nucleotides line up with TRBD1. The V gene's germline CDR1 is SGHRS and CDR2 YFSETQ. This CDR3 is built from 15 residues. V gave up 0 bases and J gave up 5 bases; unmatched junction bases: 5. In nucleotides, the CDR3 is TGCGCCAGCAGCTTGGCCGGGACAGGGGATCACGAGCAGTACTTC. Translating it yields CASSLAGTGDHEQYF.

The chain links TRBV9 to TRBJ1-4; D remains ambiguous. CDR1 and CDR2 (germline): SGDLS, YYNGEE. V lost 4 bases to trimming and J lost 7 bases, with 11 bases between them. The CDR3 consists of 13 residues. Here the CDR3 reads CASSTSIGEKLFF. DNA for the CDR3: TGTGCCAGCAGCACAAGTATCGGTGAAAAACTGTTTTTT. The full variable domain, rest sourced from reference TRBV9 and TRBJ1-4, is DSGVTQTPKHLITATGQRVTLRCSPRSGDLSVYWYQQSLDQGLQFLIQYYNGEERAKGNILERFSAQQFPDLHSELNLSSLELGDSALYFCASSTSIGEKLFFGSGTQLSVL.

J is TRBJ2-1 and V is TRBV29-1; 12 bases align to TRBD2. The V and J ends lost 4 bases and 2 bases, in that order; junction bases with no gene match: 12. This CDR3 spans 18 amino acids. Germline V gene data show CDR1 as SQVTM and CDR2 as ANQGSEA. The CDR3 protein is CSVGPLAGGRPPYNEQFF. CDR3 DNA sequence: TGCAGCGTTGGTCCGCTAGCGGGGGGGCGCCCCCCCTACAATGAGCAGTTCTTC.

There are a few counts of this clone. The gene calls are TRBV28 and TRBJ1-1, with 9 nucleotides matching TRBD1. J gave up 5 bases and V 5 bases, and 9 bases lay outside the gene matches. The germline CDR1 and CDR2 sequences are MDHEN and SYDVKM. The CDR3 length is 15 residues. The CDR3: CASSIPYRGLTEAFF. CDR3 sequence (DNA): TGTGCCAGCAGTATCCCATACAGGGGGCTGACTGAAGCTTTCTTT. Supplemented by reference TRBV28 and TRBJ1-1, the full variable domain reads DVKVTQSSRYLVKRTGEKVFLECVQDMDHENMFWYRQDPGLGLRLIYFSYDVKMKEKGDIPEGYSVSREKKERFSLILESASTNQTSMYLCASSIPYRGLTEAFFGQGTRLTVV.

Comment on this clone: Within the sample, other DNA sequences also encode this same CDR3. V gene TRBV5-6 combines with J gene TRBJ2-7; 9 positions match TRBD1. V shed 2 bases and J 3 bases; nucleotides not matched to a gene: 3. Germline CDR1 is SGHDT and CDR2 is YYEEEE. The CDR3 extends over 14 amino acids. DNA of the CDR3: TGTGCCAGCAGCTTCGGGACAGGGCTCTACGAGCAGTACTTC. Its protein product is CASSFGTGLYEQYF.

The genes are TRBV4-1 and TRBJ2-2; D not certain. Trimming left V 4 bases short and J 5 bases short, with 14 bases between. The germline gives CDR1 MGHRA, CDR2 YSYEKL. The length of the CDR3 is 15 residues. The CDR3 loop reads CASSPSRGSTGELFF. In DNA, the CDR3 is TGCGCCAGCAGCCCATCGCGTGGTTCAACCGGGGAGCTGTTTTTT.

J is TRBJ2-3 and V is TRBV7-3; 10 bases agree with TRBD2. CDR1 and CDR2 from the germline V gene are SGHTA and FQGTGA. The CDR3 has 15 amino acids. V was pared by 6 bases and J by 4 bases, with 7 bases of the junction left unmatched. CDR3 bases: TGTGCCAGCAGTCACAGCGGGGGGGCCGCAGATACGCAGTATTTT. It encodes CASSHSGGAADTQYF.